The present TCR beta chain was sequenced within a study of blood T cells in healthy people across ages. Points from the study as a whole: Aged donors had fewer naive CD4+ cells and lower diversity than long-lived donors. Older individuals had lower TCR beta diversity per million T cells (the decline was roughly linear).

Primed by a sample-barcoded 5' primer and a J-beta primer mix, a second PCR proceeded for roughly 6 to 12 cycles. TCRdb fed the 5' RACE reads into MiXCR, producing one record per CDR3 protein. The repertoire includes about 700,000 distinct CDR3 sequences, about a third of them detected once, and 15% to 19% sits in the top ten. Extracted total RNA amounted to at least 5.5 micrograms for each sample. In the case of this clonotype: Its target is unknown.

This TCR derives from a woman older than 75 in good health. The sequenced sample consisted of blood.

In nucleotides, the CDR3 is TGCGCCAGCAGCCAAGATCCGCGGGGGGCCACTGGGGCCAACGTCCTGACTTTC. It translates to CASSQDPRGATGANVLTF. The rearrangement links TRBV4-3 to TRBJ2-6, with 8 bases identical to TRBD2. V dropped 0 bases and J dropped 2; count of bases not matched to a gene: 6. This CDR3 is 18 amino acids long. Germline CDR1 reads LGHNA; CDR2 reads YSLEER.